This T cell receptor beta chain is from a study of shared clonotypes between healthy human individuals. Germline V lookup: CDR1 MNHNY, CDR2 SVGAGI (reference sequence). This CDR3 contains 12 residues. The junction had 4 bases not matched to a gene; V was cut back by 6 bases and J by 7 bases. TCRdb keeps only in-frame clones here, not all; method: immunoSEQ multiplex PCR. The sample holds fewer than 400,000 clones; roughly 70% are singletons and the top ten take about a tenth. The sequencing sample was made of memory CD4+ T cells sorted from blood. Subset noted: CD45RA-negative fraction. This sequence was found in a man younger than 40 in good health. The J gene is TRBJ2-3, the V gene TRBV6-6; 7 nucleotides match TRBD2. The CDR3 DNA follows: TGTGCCAGCAGCAACGGGAGGAATACGCAGTATTTT. This gives the protein CASSNGRNTQYF.